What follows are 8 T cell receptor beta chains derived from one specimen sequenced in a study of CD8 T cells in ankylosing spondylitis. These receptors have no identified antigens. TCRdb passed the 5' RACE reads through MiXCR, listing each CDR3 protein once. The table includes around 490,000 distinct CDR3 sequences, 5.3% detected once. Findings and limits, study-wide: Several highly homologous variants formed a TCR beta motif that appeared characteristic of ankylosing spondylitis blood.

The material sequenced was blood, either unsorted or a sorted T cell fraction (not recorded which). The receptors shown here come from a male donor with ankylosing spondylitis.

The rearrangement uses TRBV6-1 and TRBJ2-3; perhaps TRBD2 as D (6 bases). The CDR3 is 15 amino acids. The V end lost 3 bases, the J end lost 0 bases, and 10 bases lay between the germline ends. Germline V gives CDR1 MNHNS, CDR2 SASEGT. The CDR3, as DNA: TGTGCCAGCAGTGACGTCGGGGGTAGCACAGATACGCAGTATTTT. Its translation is CASSDVGGSTDTQYF.

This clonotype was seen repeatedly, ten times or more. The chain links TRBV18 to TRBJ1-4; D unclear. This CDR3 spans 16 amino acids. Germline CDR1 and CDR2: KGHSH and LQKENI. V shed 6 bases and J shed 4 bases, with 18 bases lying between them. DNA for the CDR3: TGTGCCAGCTCCCCCGTGGGTCGGACCTATAATGAAAAACTGTTTTTT. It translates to CASSPVGRTYNEKLFF. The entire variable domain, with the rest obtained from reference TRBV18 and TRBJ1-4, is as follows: NAGVMQNPRHLVRRRGQEARLRCSPMKGHSHVYWYRQLPEEGLKFMVYLQKENIIDESGMPKERFSAEFPKEGPSILRIQQVVRGDSAAYFCASSPVGRTYNEKLFFGSGTQLSVL.

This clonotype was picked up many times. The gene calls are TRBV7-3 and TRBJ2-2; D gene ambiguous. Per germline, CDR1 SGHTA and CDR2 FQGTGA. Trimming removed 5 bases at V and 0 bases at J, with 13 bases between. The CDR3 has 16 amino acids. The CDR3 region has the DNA TGTGCCAGCAGCACTACCGTGAAAGCGAACACCGGGGAGCTGTTTTTT. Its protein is CASSTTVKANTGELFF.

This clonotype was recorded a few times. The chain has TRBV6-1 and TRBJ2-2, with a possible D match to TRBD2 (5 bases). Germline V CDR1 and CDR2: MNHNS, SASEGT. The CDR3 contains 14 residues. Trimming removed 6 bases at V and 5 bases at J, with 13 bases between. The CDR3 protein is CASRPIGGTGELFF. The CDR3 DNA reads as TGTGCCAGCAGACCGATAGGCGGGACCGGGGAGCTGTTTTTT.

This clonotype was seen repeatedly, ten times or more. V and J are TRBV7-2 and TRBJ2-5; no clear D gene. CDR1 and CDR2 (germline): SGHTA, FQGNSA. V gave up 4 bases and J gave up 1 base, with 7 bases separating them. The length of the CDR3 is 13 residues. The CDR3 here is CASSSRRQETQYF. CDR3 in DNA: TGTGCCAGCAGCTCCCGGCGCCAAGAGACCCAGTACTTC.

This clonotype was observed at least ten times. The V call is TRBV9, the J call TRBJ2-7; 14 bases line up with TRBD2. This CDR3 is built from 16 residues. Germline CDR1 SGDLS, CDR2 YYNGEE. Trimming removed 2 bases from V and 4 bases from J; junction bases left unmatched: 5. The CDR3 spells CASSVGLAGAEYEQYF. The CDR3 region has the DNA TGTGCCAGCAGCGTGGGACTAGCGGGAGCAGAATACGAGCAGTACTTC.

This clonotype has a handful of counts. DNA of the CDR3: TGTGCCAGTGCCGGGACGGCGAGCTCCTACGAGCAGTACTTC. Amino acids: CASAGTASSYEQYF. The chain employs TRBV27 and TRBJ2-7, with D perhaps assigned TRBD1 or TRBD2 (5 bases each). Germline V gives CDR1 MNHEY, CDR2 SMNVEV (reference sequence). V shed 9 bases and J shed 0 bases, with 15 bases lying between them. The CDR3 extends over 14 amino acids.

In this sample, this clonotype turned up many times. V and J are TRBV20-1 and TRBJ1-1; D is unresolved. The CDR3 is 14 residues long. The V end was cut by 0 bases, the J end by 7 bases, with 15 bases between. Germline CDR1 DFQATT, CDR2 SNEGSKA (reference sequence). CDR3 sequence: CSARDFRSTHEAFF. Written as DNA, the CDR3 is TGCAGTGCTAGAGATTTCCGGTCGACACATGAAGCTTTCTTT.